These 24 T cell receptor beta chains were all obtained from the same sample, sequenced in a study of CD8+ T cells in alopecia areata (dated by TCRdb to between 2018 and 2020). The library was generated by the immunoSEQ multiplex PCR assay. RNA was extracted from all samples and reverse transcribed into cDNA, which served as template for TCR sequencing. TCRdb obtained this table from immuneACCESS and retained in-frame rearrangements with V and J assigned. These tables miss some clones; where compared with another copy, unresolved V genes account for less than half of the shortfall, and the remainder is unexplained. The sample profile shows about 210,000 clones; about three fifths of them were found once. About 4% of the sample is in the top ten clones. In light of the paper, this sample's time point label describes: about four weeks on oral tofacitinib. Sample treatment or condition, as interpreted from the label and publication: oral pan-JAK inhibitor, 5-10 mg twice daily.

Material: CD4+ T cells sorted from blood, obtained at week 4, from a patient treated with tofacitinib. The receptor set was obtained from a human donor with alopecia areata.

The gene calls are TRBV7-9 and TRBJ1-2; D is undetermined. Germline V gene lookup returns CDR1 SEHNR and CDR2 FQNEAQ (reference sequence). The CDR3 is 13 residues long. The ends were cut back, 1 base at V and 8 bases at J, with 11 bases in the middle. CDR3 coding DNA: TGTGCCAGCAGCTTAGACTCTAATGCGGGCTACACCTTC. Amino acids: CASSLDSNAGYTF. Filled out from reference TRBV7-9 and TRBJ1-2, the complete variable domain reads DTGVSQNPRHKITKRGQNVTFRCDPISEHNRLYWYRQTLGQGPEFLTYFQNEAQLEKSRLLSDRFSAERPKGSFSTLEIQRTEQGDSAMYLCASSLDSNAGYTFGSGTRLTVV.

The chain's CDR3 is CASSVTREDGYTF. As DNA, the CDR3 is TGTGCCAGCAGCGTGACCAGGGAAGATGGCTACACCTTC. The genes are TRBV9 and TRBJ1-2, with TRBD1 as a possible D gene (5 bases). Germline V CDR1 and CDR2: SGDLS, YYNGEE. Trimming took 2 bases from V and 6 from J, leaving 11 bases between them. CDR3 length: 13 residues.

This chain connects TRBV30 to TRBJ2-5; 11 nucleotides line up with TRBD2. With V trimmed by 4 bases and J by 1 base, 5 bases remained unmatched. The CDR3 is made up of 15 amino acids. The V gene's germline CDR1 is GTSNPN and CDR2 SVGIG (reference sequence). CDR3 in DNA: TGTGCCTGGATGCCGGGACTAGCGGTCCAAGAGACCCAGTACTTC. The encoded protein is CAWMPGLAVQETQYF.

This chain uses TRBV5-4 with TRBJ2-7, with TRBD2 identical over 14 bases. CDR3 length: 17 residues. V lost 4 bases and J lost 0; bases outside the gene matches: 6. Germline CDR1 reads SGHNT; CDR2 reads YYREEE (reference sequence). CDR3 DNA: TGTGCCAGCAGCCCAGGGACTAGCGGGGGACTCTCCTACGAGCAGTACTTC. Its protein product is CASSPGTSGGLSYEQYF. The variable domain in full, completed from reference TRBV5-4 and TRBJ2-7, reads ETGVTQSPTHLIKTRGQQVTLRCSSQSGHNTVSWYQQALGQGPQFIFQYYREEENGRGNFPPRFSGLQFPNYSSELNVNALELDDSALYLCASSPGTSGGLSYEQYFGPGTRLTVT.

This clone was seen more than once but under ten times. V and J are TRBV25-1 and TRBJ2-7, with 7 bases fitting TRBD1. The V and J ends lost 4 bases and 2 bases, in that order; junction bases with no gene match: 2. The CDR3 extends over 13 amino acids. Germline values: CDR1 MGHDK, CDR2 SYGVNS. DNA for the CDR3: TGTGCCAGCAGTGGCGGACAGGCCTACGAGCAGTACTTC. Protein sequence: CASSGGQAYEQYF.

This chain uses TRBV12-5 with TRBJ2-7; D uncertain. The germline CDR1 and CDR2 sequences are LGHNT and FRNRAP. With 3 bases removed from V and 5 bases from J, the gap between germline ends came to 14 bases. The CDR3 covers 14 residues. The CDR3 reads CASGLSLGVHEQYF. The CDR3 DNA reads TGTGCTAGTGGTTTATCCCTCGGTGTACACGAGCAGTACTTC.

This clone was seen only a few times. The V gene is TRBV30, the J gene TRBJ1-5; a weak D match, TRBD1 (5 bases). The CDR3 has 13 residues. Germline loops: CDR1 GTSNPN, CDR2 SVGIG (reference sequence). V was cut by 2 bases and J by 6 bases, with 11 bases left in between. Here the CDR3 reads CAWSRAGSQPQHF. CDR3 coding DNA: TGTGCCTGGAGTAGGGCAGGGAGTCAGCCCCAGCATTTT.

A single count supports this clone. The CDR3 loop is CASSGTSGGIGPGEQYF. DNA of the CDR3: TGTGCCAGCAGCGGGACTAGCGGGGGTATCGGTCCGGGTGAGCAGTACTTC. This chain links TRBV9 with TRBJ2-7; 13 positions agree with TRBD2. Unmatched junction bases numbered 13, after V lost 3 bases and J lost 7 bases. The CDR3 contains 17 residues. Germline CDR1 SGDLS, CDR2 YYNGEE.

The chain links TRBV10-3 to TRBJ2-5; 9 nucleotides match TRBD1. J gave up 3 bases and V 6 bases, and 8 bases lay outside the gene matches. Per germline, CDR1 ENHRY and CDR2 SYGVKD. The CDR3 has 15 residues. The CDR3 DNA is TGTGCCATCAGCGACACGCGGGACAGGGAAGAGACCCAGTACTTC. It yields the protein CAISDTRDREETQYF.

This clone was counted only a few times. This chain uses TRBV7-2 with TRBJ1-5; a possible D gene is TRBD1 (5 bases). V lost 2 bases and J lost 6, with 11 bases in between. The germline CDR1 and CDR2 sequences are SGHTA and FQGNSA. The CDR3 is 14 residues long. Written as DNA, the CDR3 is TGTGCCAGCAGCTTACCAGGGAAGGGTCAGCCCCAGCATTTT. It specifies CASSLPGKGQPQHF.

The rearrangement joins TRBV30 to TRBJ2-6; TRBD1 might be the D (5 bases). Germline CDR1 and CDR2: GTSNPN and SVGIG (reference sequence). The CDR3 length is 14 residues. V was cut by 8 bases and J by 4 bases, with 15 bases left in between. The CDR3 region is CALGAGSGANVLTF. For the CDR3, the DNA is TGTGCCCTAGGGGCAGGGTCAGGGGCCAACGTCCTGACTTTC.

CDR3: CASSLARTGGNEQFF. The DNA for the CDR3 is TGTGCCAGCAGCTTAGCGCGGACAGGGGGTAATGAGCAGTTCTTC. The V gene is TRBV7-9, the J gene TRBJ2-1; TRBD1 matches at 10 bases. The CDR3 covers 15 residues. Germline CDR1 and CDR2: SEHNR and FQNEAQ (reference sequence). With 0 bases clipped from V and 7 bases from J, the junction kept 3 bases outside the gene matches.

The CDR3 loop is CAWDRVSLYEQYF. The DNA for the CDR3 is TGTGCCTGGGACAGGGTTAGCCTCTACGAGCAGTACTTC. This chain links TRBV30 with TRBJ2-7, with TRBD1 matching 7 bases. This CDR3 is built from 13 residues. Germline V lookup: CDR1 GTSNPN, CDR2 SVGIG (reference sequence). J lost 3 bases, V lost 5 bases, and 7 bases had no gene match. Based on the CDR3 plus reference TRBV30 and TRBJ2-7, the full variable domain is SQTIHQWPATLVQPVGSPLSLECTVEGTSNPNLYWYRQAAGRGLQLLFYSVGIGQISSEVPQNLSASRPQDRQFILSSKKLLLSDSGFYLCAWDRVSLYEQYFGPGTRLTVT.

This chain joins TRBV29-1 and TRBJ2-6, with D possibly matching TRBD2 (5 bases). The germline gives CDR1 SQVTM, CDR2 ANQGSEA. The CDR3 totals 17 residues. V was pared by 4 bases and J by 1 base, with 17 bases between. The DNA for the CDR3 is TGCAGCGTTGTCGACGACCTGACTAATTCTGGGGCCAACGTCCTGACTTTC. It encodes CSVVDDLTNSGANVLTF.

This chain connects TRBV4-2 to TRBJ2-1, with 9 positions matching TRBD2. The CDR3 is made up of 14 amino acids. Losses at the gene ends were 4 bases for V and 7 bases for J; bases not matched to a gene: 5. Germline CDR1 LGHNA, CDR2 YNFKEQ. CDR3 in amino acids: CASSPAGGPNEQFF. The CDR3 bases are TGTGCCAGCAGCCCGGCGGGGGGGCCAAATGAGCAGTTCTTC.

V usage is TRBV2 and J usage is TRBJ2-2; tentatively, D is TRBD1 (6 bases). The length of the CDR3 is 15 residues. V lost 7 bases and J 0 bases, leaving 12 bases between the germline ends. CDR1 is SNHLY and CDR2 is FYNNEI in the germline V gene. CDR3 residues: CASIGGLTNTGELFF. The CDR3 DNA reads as TGTGCCAGCATTGGGGGCCTGACGAACACCGGGGAGCTGTTTTTT.

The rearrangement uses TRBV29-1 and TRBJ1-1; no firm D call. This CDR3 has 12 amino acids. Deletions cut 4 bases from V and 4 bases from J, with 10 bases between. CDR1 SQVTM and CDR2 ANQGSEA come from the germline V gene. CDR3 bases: TGCAGCGTTGCCGTAGCAGGCACTGAAGCTTTCTTT. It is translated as CSVAVAGTEAFF.

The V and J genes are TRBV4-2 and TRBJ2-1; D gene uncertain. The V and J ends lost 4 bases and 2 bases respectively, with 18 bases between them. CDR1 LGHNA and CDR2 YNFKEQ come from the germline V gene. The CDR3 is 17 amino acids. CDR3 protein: CASSPRAPTLTYNEQFF. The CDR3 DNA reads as TGTGCCAGCAGCCCCCGGGCGCCGACCCTCACCTACAATGAGCAGTTCTTC.

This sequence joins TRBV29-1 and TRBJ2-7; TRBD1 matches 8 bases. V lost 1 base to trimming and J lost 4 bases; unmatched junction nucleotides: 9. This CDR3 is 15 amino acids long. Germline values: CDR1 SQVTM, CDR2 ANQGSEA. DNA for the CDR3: TGCAGCGTTGAAGGGGGAGGCAGGGGGCGGTACGAGCAGTACTTC. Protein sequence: CSVEGGGRGRYEQYF.

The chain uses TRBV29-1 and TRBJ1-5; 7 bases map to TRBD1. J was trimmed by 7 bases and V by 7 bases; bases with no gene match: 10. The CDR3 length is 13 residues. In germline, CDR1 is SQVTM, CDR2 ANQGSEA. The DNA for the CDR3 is TGCAGCGCCTCAGGGGGGCCGGGCCAGCCCCAGCATTTT. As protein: CSASGGPGQPQHF.

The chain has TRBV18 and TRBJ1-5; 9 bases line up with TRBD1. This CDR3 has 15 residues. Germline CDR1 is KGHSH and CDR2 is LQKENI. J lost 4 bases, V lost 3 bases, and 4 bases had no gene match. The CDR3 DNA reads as TGTGCCAGCTCACCTACACAGGGGGCTAATCAGCCCCAGCATTTT. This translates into CASSPTQGANQPQHF.

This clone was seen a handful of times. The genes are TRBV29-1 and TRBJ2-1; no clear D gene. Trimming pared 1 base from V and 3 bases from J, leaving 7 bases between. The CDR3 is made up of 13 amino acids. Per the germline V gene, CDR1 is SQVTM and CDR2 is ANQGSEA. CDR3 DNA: TGCAGCGTTGAAGGGGCAGTCTACAATGAGCAGTTCTTC. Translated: CSVEGAVYNEQFF.

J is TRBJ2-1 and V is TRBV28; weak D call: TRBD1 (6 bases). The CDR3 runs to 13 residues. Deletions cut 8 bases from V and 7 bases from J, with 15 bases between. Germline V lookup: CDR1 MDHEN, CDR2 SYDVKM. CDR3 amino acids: CASRTPGENEQFF. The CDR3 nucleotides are TGTGCCAGCCGTACTCCAGGGGAAAATGAGCAGTTCTTC.

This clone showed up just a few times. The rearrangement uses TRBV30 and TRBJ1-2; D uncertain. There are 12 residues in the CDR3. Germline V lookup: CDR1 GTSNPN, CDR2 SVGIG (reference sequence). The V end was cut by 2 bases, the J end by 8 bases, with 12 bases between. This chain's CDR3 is CAWSRDKVGYTF. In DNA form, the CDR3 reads TGTGCCTGGAGTCGTGACAAAGTAGGCTACACCTTC.